This T cell receptor beta chain was sequenced for a study of T-cell reconstitution after alpha-beta-depleted transplantation in children. It was with unique molecular identifiers that the TCRbeta library was prepared. Using its own MiXCR run on the PCR reads, TCRdb lists one record per CDR3 protein. The repertoire holds about a million distinct CDR3 sequences, about 29% seen once, with around 30% in the top ten. This clonotype has only a few counts. V gave up 0 bases and J gave up 7 bases, with 15 bases separating them. Germline values: CDR1 DFQATT, CDR2 SNEGSKA (reference sequence). CDR3 length: 14 amino acids.

This TCR came from a boy under three years old who had a stem cell transplant for SCID, so the T cells may come from the graft donor. This chain connects TRBV20-1 to TRBJ2-5, with a tentative D call TRBD2 (6 bases). Sequencing used PBMCs, mostly from graft donor cells, obtained 360 days after TCRalphabeta/CD19-depleted stem cell transplant. CDR3 bases: TGCAGTGCTAGAGATCATGGGGCCGGGGGGACCCAGTACTTC. Translating it yields CSARDHGAGGTQYF.